A selection of T cell receptor beta chains follows, all from one sample in a study of cytomegalovirus exposure and HLA in healthy donors. The method was immunoSEQ multiplex PCR; TCRdb's version includes in-frame clones alone and lacks a portion of them. The profile covers about 160,000 clones, with less than 90% appearing a single time and approximately 2% taken by the ten largest. Material: PBMCs. These receptors were taken from a woman younger than 35 in good health and CMV-seronegative. Each CDR3 is given with its conserved first and last residue. The order of the fields is V gene, CDR3 length, J gene, clone size, CDR3 protein. Rows may omit the clone size; those that give it use once, few, many or a size class.

V gene: TRBV18
CDR3 length: 13
J gene: TRBJ2-3
clone size: NA
CDR3 protein: CASSPPSQDTQYF

V gene: TRBV28
CDR3 length: 19
J gene: TRBJ2-1
clone size: once
CDR3 protein: CASSSPGLAGLSGYNEQFF

V gene: TRBV6-1
CDR3 length: 12
J gene: TRBJ1-2
clone size: once
CDR3 protein: CASSESDYGYTF

V gene: TRBV5-4
CDR3 length: 12
J gene: TRBJ2-5
clone size: NA
CDR3 protein: CASSFSGETQYF

V gene: TRBV5-8
CDR3 length: 16
J gene: TRBJ1-6
clone size: NA
CDR3 protein: CASSPGQGRDNSPLHF

V gene: TRBV7-9
CDR3 length: 15
J gene: TRBJ1-5
clone size: NA
CDR3 protein: CSSSLGPSNNQPQHF

V gene: TRBV5-1
CDR3 length: 14
J gene: TRBJ1-1
clone size: NA
CDR3 protein: CASSLVQGTTEAFF

V gene: TRBV4-2
CDR3 length: 16
J gene: TRBJ1-4
clone size: few
CDR3 protein: CASSQDTGQGDEKLFF

V gene: TRBV28
CDR3 length: 15
J gene: TRBJ2-1
clone size: NA
CDR3 protein: CASSFVGTGAGEQFF

V gene: TRBV11-2
CDR3 length: 14
J gene: TRBJ2-1
clone size: NA
CDR3 protein: CASSRTTGLHEQFF

V gene: TRBV30
CDR3 length: 12
J gene: TRBJ1-4
clone size: NA
CDR3 protein: CAWTGLREKLFF

V gene: TRBV15
CDR3 length: 12
J gene: TRBJ1-5
clone size: NA
CDR3 protein: CATSPPRQPQHF

V gene: TRBV6-5
CDR3 length: 15
J gene: TRBJ2-1
clone size: NA
CDR3 protein: CASSYSASGDNEQFF

V gene: TRBV5-1
CDR3 length: 16
J gene: TRBJ2-7
clone size: NA
CDR3 protein: CASSLGGGSLPYEQYF

V gene: TRBV10-3
CDR3 length: 13
J gene: TRBJ1-5
clone size: few
CDR3 protein: CAISGQGGQPQHF

V gene: TRBV6-1
CDR3 length: 14
J gene: TRBJ2-1
clone size: NA
CDR3 protein: CASSPGTGVAEQFF

V gene: TRBV6-1
CDR3 length: 13
J gene: TRBJ2-3
clone size: once
CDR3 protein: CATVAGGPDTQYF

V gene: TRBV30
CDR3 length: 15
J gene: TRBJ1-5
clone size: once
CDR3 protein: CAWSVWGDSNQPQHF

V gene: TRBV5-4
CDR3 length: 14
J gene: TRBJ2-7
clone size: NA
CDR3 protein: CASSLYGGSYEQYF

V gene: TRBV10-1
CDR3 length: 10
J gene: TRBJ2-7
clone size: NA
CDR3 protein: CARVEGQQYF

V gene: TRBV5-1
CDR3 length: 14
J gene: TRBJ2-7
clone size: few
CDR3 protein: CASSSDRVPYEQYF

V gene: TRBV5-1
CDR3 length: 13
J gene: TRBJ1-5
clone size: NA
CDR3 protein: CASSLDRRRPRHF

V gene: TRBV28
CDR3 length: 17
J gene: TRBJ2-2
clone size: NA
CDR3 protein: CASFKAGGPLNTGELFF

V gene: TRBV28
CDR3 length: 15
J gene: TRBJ2-7
clone size: NA
CDR3 protein: CAISPRGLTSYEQYF

V gene: TRBV27
CDR3 length: 13
J gene: TRBJ1-1
clone size: NA
CDR3 protein: CASSLTVNTEAFF

V gene: TRBV2
CDR3 length: 14
J gene: TRBJ1-2
clone size: NA
CDR3 protein: CASSEAVGIDGYTF

V gene: TRBV19
CDR3 length: 15
J gene: TRBJ1-5
clone size: NA
CDR3 protein: CASSTVRASRQPQHF

V gene: TRBV30
CDR3 length: 17
J gene: TRBJ2-1
clone size: NA
CDR3 protein: CAWSVDFLAGAYNEQFF

V gene: TRBV28
CDR3 length: 16
J gene: TRBJ2-6
clone size: NA
CDR3 protein: CASSSPPGAGANVLTF

V gene: TRBV6-6
CDR3 length: 15
J gene: TRBJ1-5
clone size: NA
CDR3 protein: CASSYSEGSGQPQHF

V gene: TRBV29-1
CDR3 length: 15
J gene: TRBJ2-7
clone size: NA
CDR3 protein: CSVDVVAGGTYEQYF

V gene: TRBV2
CDR3 length: 19
J gene: TRBJ2-5
clone size: NA
CDR3 protein: CASSTLAVIGLAGVKTQYF

V gene: TRBV9
CDR3 length: 12
J gene: TRBJ2-5
clone size: NA
CDR3 protein: CASSVREGTQYF

V gene: TRBV7-7
CDR3 length: 15
J gene: TRBJ2-7
clone size: NA
CDR3 protein: CASSPGTGGFYEQYF

V gene: TRBV19
CDR3 length: 16
J gene: TRBJ2-5
clone size: NA
CDR3 protein: CASSIGGASGLETQYF

V gene: TRBV7-2
CDR3 length: 15
J gene: TRBJ2-5
clone size: NA
CDR3 protein: CASSLERGSVETQYF

V gene: TRBV19
CDR3 length: 14
J gene: TRBJ1-2
clone size: NA
CDR3 protein: CASSSPGKNYGYTF

V gene: TRBV7-2
CDR3 length: 17
J gene: TRBJ1-1
clone size: NA
CDR3 protein: CASSLDPGQGADIGAFF

V gene: TRBV2
CDR3 length: 14
J gene: TRBJ2-5
clone size: NA
CDR3 protein: CASSEEQPMETQYF

V gene: TRBV7-2
CDR3 length: 15
J gene: TRBJ1-3
clone size: once
CDR3 protein: CASSAGLLSGNTIYF

V gene: TRBV29-1
CDR3 length: 14
J gene: TRBJ1-3
clone size: NA
CDR3 protein: CSVHDRGPGNTIYF

V gene: TRBV5-1
CDR3 length: 15
J gene: TRBJ2-5
clone size: NA
CDR3 protein: CASSLVPGGQETQYF

V gene: TRBV5-1
CDR3 length: 14
J gene: TRBJ2-2
clone size: once
CDR3 protein: CASRRDTDTGELFF

V gene: TRBV19
CDR3 length: 14
J gene: TRBJ2-5
clone size: NA
CDR3 protein: CASSTTSGEETQYF

V gene: TRBV28
CDR3 length: 13
J gene: TRBJ2-7
clone size: NA
CDR3 protein: CASSFTAGVEQYF

V gene: TRBV15
CDR3 length: 16
J gene: TRBJ2-7
clone size: NA
CDR3 protein: CATSRDEGGSSYEQYF

V gene: TRBV5-1
CDR3 length: 14
J gene: TRBJ2-3
clone size: NA
CDR3 protein: CASSWDRVTDTQYF

V gene: TRBV5-1
CDR3 length: 15
J gene: TRBJ1-4
clone size: NA
CDR3 protein: CASSTGGSTNEKLFF

V gene: TRBV19
CDR3 length: 15
J gene: TRBJ2-7
clone size: NA
CDR3 protein: CASALGTGVAIEQYF

V gene: TRBV5-5
CDR3 length: 15
J gene: TRBJ2-1
clone size: few
CDR3 protein: CASEGEVPFYNEQFF

V gene: TRBV30
CDR3 length: 11
J gene: TRBJ2-1
clone size: NA
CDR3 protein: CAWSYGNEQFF

V gene: TRBV27
CDR3 length: 15
J gene: TRBJ1-2
clone size: once
CDR3 protein: CASSPETGSNYGYTF

V gene: TRBV28
CDR3 length: 14
J gene: TRBJ2-7
clone size: NA
CDR3 protein: CASSPTDRDHEQYF

V gene: TRBV9
CDR3 length: 16
J gene: TRBJ2-3
clone size: NA
CDR3 protein: CASSPISSVGTDTQYF

V gene: TRBV6-1
CDR3 length: 13
J gene: TRBJ2-7
clone size: NA
CDR3 protein: CASGDRLTYEQYF

V gene: TRBV5-1
CDR3 length: 15
J gene: NA
clone size: NA
CDR3 protein: CASSSGGTGIYEQYF

V gene: TRBV27
CDR3 length: 12
J gene: TRBJ2-1
clone size: NA
CDR3 protein: CASRNRGNEQFF

V gene: TRBV2
CDR3 length: 15
J gene: TRBJ2-2
clone size: NA
CDR3 protein: CASNGLAANTGELFF

V gene: TRBV15
CDR3 length: 17
J gene: TRBJ2-4
clone size: NA
CDR3 protein: CATSRGQASLAKNIQYF

V gene: TRBV19
CDR3 length: 15
J gene: TRBJ1-3
clone size: once
CDR3 protein: CASSLGTASGNTIYF